The present T cell receptor beta chain was sequenced within a study of human T cells and chemical hapten exposure. The wider study: Slight volume differences across pooled libraries mainly accounted for varying per-sample TCR yields.

Only a few counts were recorded for this clonotype. Its target is unknown. Study-level findings and limits: Donors, who had alopecia, may show an immune response that differs from healthy people's.

The library tagged each cDNA molecule with unique molecular identifiers. One entry per CDR3 protein, called by TCRdb with MiXCR from the RACE reads. The sample has almost 35,000 distinct CDR3 sequences, around a tenth seen once. The time point: pre-sensitization, week 0. Treatment: therapeutic diphenylcyclopropenone sensitization with weekly scalp DPC. It was from unfractionated whole blood that total RNA was extracted. Participating donors were patients with alopecia, aged 18 to 70 years, considered appropriate candidates for DPC. This CDR3 region has 14 residues. V gave up 6 bases and J gave up 2 bases; unmatched junction bases: 3. Germline V gene lookup returns CDR1 LNHDA and CDR2 SQIVND (reference sequence).

This TCR came from a man in his fifties with alopecia areata. Some clones in this sample may be carry-over from other donors' samples. The sequencing used whole blood, collected in connection with sensitization to the hapten diphenylcyclopropenone (DPC). This rearrangement joins TRBV19 to TRBJ2-2, with TRBD1 identical over 7 bases. CDR3 sequence: CASSGQANTGELFF. For the CDR3, the DNA is TGTGCCAGTAGCGGACAGGCTAACACCGGGGAGCTGTTTTTT.